The 28 T cell receptor beta chains in this list originate from one sample, sequenced in a study of graft-versus-host responses after intestinal transplantation. The antigens for these receptors are not known. The protocol was immunoSEQ multiplex PCR, while the TCRdb copy is restricted to in-frame clones and leaves out a portion. This table has about 71,000 clones, 90% appearing once. This specimen consisted of unstimulated CD8+ T cells sorted from spleen or lymph node cells, obtained before intestinal transplant. The receptor set was obtained from a human donor who received an intestinal transplant.

This chain links TRBV9 with TRBJ2-1; 8 positions match TRBD2. V gave up 3 bases and J gave up 9 bases; unmatched junction bases: 5. CDR3 size: 13 residues. Germline CDR1 and CDR2: SGDLS and YYNGEE. CDR3 nucleotide sequence: TGTGCCAGCAGCGCGGGAGGGGATGGTGAGCAGTTCTTC. Protein: CASSAGGDGEQFF. Based on the CDR3 plus reference TRBV9 and TRBJ2-1, the full variable domain is DSGVTQTPKHLITATGQRVTLRCSPRSGDLSVYWYQQSLDQGLQFLIQYYNGEERAKGNILERFSAQQFPDLHSELNLSSLELGDSALYFCASSAGGDGEQFFGPGTRLTVL.

This clone has a handful of counts. The rearrangement uses TRBV29-1 and TRBJ2-7; tentative D call: TRBD1 (5 bases). V lost 6 bases, J lost 6 bases, and 18 bases lay in between. Per germline, CDR1 SQVTM and CDR2 ANQGSEA. The CDR3 covers 13 residues. The CDR3 DNA reads as TGCAGCGTGGACCAGGGATGGAGTCGCGAGCAGTACTTC. Translated: CSVDQGWSREQYF.

This clone is a singleton in its sample. The V call is TRBV4-1, the J call TRBJ2-7, with a weak D call TRBD2 (5 bases). The CDR3 is made up of 12 amino acids. V lost 3 bases to trimming and J lost 4 bases, with 7 bases between them. In germline, CDR1 is MGHRA, CDR2 YSYEKL. CDR3 DNA sequence: TGCGCCAGCAGCCAGGGCGGGTACGAGCAGTACTTC. This gives the protein CASSQGGYEQYF.

This clone has a single count. J is TRBJ1-4 and V is TRBV15, with 9 bases identical to TRBD1. Germline assignment: CDR1 LNHNV and CDR2 YYDKDF (reference sequence). Germline trimming cut 0 bases from V and 8 bases from J; bases unmatched to any gene: 4. The CDR3 is 15 residues long. The CDR3 here is CATSRDPDRGEKLFF. CDR3 nucleotide sequence: TGTGCCACCAGCAGAGATCCCGACAGGGGGGAAAAACTGTTTTTT.

The chain employs TRBV28 and TRBJ1-1; D perhaps matches TRBD1 (5 bases). The CDR3 is made up of 13 amino acids. Per the germline V gene, CDR1 is MDHEN and CDR2 is SYDVKM. Trimming removed 3 bases at V and 8 bases at J, with 13 bases between. The CDR3 region has the DNA TGTGCCAGCAGTTTGCCCCAGGGTTGGGAAGCTTTCTTT. Encoded protein: CASSLPQGWEAFF. The variable domain in full, with the rest retrieved from reference TRBV28 and TRBJ1-1, is DVKVTQSSRYLVKRTGEKVFLECVQDMDHENMFWYRQDPGLGLRLIYFSYDVKMKEKGDIPEGYSVSREKKERFSLILESASTNQTSMYLCASSLPQGWEAFFGQGTRLTVV.

J is TRBJ1-5 and V is TRBV19; D is undetermined. Looked up from germline, CDR1 is LNHDA and CDR2 is SQIVND (reference sequence). The length of the CDR3 is 16 residues. Trimming pared 1 base from V and 0 bases from J, leaving 10 bases between. This CDR3 reads CASSIGADYSNQPQHF. DNA of the CDR3: TGTGCCAGTAGTATAGGGGCCGATTATAGCAATCAGCCCCAGCATTTT.

The genes are TRBV5-5 and TRBJ2-7, with 7 bases aligning to TRBD1. This CDR3 is built from 15 residues. From germline, CDR1 is SGHKS and CDR2 YYEKEE (reference sequence). The V and J ends lost 4 bases and 0 bases, in that order; junction bases with no gene match: 7. CDR3 sequence (DNA): TGTGCCAGCAGCGCGACAGGGCTCAGCTCCTACGAGCAGTACTTC. Amino acid sequence: CASSATGLSSYEQYF.

The genes are TRBV20-1 and TRBJ1-1; tentative D call: TRBD1 (6 bases). The CDR3 length is 11 residues. In germline, CDR1 is DFQATT, CDR2 SNEGSKA (reference sequence). The ends were cut back, 0 bases at V and 8 bases at J, with 7 bases in the middle. The CDR3 here is CSAREDREAFF. Written as DNA, the CDR3 is TGCAGTGCTAGAGAAGACAGGGAAGCTTTCTTT.

The chain employs TRBV10-3 and TRBJ2-5, with TRBD1 identical over 10 bases. The CDR3 sequence is 14 residues long. Germline lookup yields CDR1 ENHRY and CDR2 SYGVKD. Trimming removed 9 bases from V and 2 bases from J; junction bases left unmatched: 6. The CDR3 loop reads CAMAGTGVQETQYF. CDR3 sequence (DNA): TGTGCCATGGCCGGGACAGGGGTACAAGAGACCCAGTACTTC.

The rearrangement joins TRBV7-6 to TRBJ1-6; 7 nucleotides agree with TRBD1. From germline, CDR1 is SGHVS and CDR2 FNYEAQ. J was trimmed by 7 bases and V by 5 bases; bases with no gene match: 2. The CDR3 extends over 13 amino acids. For the CDR3, the DNA is TGTGCCAGCAGCCCAGGGGGGAATTCACCCCTCCACTTT. Protein product: CASSPGGNSPLHF.

V gene TRBV11-1 combines with J gene TRBJ1-6, with unresolved D. The CDR3 runs to 15 residues. V was shortened by 3 bases and J by 9 bases, with 15 bases between the two germline ends. Per the germline V gene, CDR1 is SGHAT and CDR2 is FQDESV (reference sequence). The CDR3 DNA reads as TGTGCCAGCAGCTTGGGCCAGTCTCGCCTTTCACCCCTCCACTTT. It yields the protein CASSLGQSRLSPLHF. Full variable domain (rest looked up from reference TRBV11-1 and TRBJ1-6): EAEVAQSPRYKITEKSQAVAFWCDPISGHATLYWYRQILGQGPELLVQFQDESVVDDSQLPKDRFSAERLKGVDSTLKIQPAELGDSAMYLCASSLGQSRLSPLHFGNGTRLTVT.

The J gene is TRBJ1-5, the V gene TRBV5-6, with 8 bases fitting TRBD1. CDR3 length: 14 amino acids. The V segment lost 0 bases and the J segment 4 bases; nucleotides outside the gene matches: 0. Germline V gives CDR1 SGHDT, CDR2 YYEEEE. The CDR3 here is CASSLGTGNQPQHF. In DNA form, the CDR3 reads TGTGCCAGCAGCTTGGGGACAGGGAATCAGCCCCAGCATTTT.

The genes are TRBV11-2 and TRBJ2-5, with 7 nucleotides matching TRBD1. CDR1 SGHAT and CDR2 FQNNGV come from the germline V gene. CDR3 size: 13 residues. J lost 3 bases, V lost 3 bases, and 1 base had no gene match. For the CDR3, the DNA is TGTGCCAGCAGCTTCAGGGGGAAAGAGACCCAGTACTTC. Translated, it gives CASSFRGKETQYF.

The chain carries TRBV13 and TRBJ1-1; 12 positions match TRBD1. The CDR3 totals 13 residues. Germline CDR1 and CDR2: PRHDT and FYEKMQ (reference sequence). The ends lost 4 bases at V and 11 bases at J; junction bases unmatched: 5. The CDR3 coding sequence is TGTGCCAGCAGCTCGGGGACAGGGGGCTCTGCTTTCTTT. Its protein product is CASSSGTGGSAFF. The full variable domain, completed using reference TRBV13 and TRBJ1-1, is AAGVIQSPRHLIKEKRETATLKCYPIPRHDTVYWYQQGPGQDPQFLISFYEKMQSDKGSIPDRFSAQQFSDYHSELNMSSLELGDSALYFCASSSGTGGSAFFGQGTRLTVV.

The J gene is TRBJ2-7, the V gene TRBV7-9; D is unresolved. Germline V lookup: CDR1 SEHNR, CDR2 FQNEAQ (reference sequence). This CDR3 region has 14 residues. V lost 5 bases, J lost 2 bases, and 13 bases lay in between. The CDR3 loop is CASSPATRPYEQYF. The CDR3 DNA is TGTGCCAGCAGCCCAGCCACCAGGCCCTACGAGCAGTACTTC.

V is TRBV6-5 and J is TRBJ2-7; 11 bases are a match to TRBD2. In germline, CDR1 is MNHEY, CDR2 SVGAGI. V gave up 6 bases and J gave up 4 bases; unmatched junction bases: 5. This CDR3 has 14 amino acids. The CDR3 DNA sequence: TGTGCCAGCAGCCCGACTAGCGGGGATTACGAGCAGTACTTC. Translated, it gives CASSPTSGDYEQYF.

The rearrangement uses TRBV7-9 and TRBJ1-4; 9 nucleotides agree with TRBD1. The CDR3 is 17 amino acids. V dropped 2 bases and J dropped 3; count of bases not matched to a gene: 7. The V gene's germline CDR1 is SEHNR and CDR2 FQNEAQ (reference sequence). The CDR3 here is CASSLPDRGWANEKLFF. The DNA for the CDR3 is TGTGCCAGCAGCTTACCGGACAGGGGATGGGCTAATGAAAAACTGTTTTTT. Filled out from reference TRBV7-9 and TRBJ1-4, the complete variable domain reads DTGVSQNPRHKITKRGQNVTFRCDPISEHNRLYWYRQTLGQGPEFLTYFQNEAQLEKSRLLSDRFSAERPKGSFSTLEIQRTEQGDSAMYLCASSLPDRGWANEKLFFGSGTQLSVL.

The chain joins TRBV6-5 to TRBJ2-7; D is ambiguous. The germline CDR1 and CDR2 sequences are MNHEY and SVGAGI. V lost 6 bases and J lost 3, with 6 bases in between. The length of the CDR3 is 11 residues. The DNA for the CDR3 is TGTGCCAGCAGAGACAACTACGAGCAGTACTTC. Protein: CASRDNYEQYF.

The chain employs TRBV5-1 and TRBJ2-5; D unresolved. The CDR3 has 15 amino acids. Trimming left V 4 bases short and J 0 bases short, with 13 bases between. Germline V gene data show CDR1 as SGHRS and CDR2 as YFSETQ. The CDR3 loop is CASSPLWRYQETQYF. CDR3 nucleotide sequence: TGCGCCAGCAGCCCCCTGTGGCGGTACCAAGAGACCCAGTACTTC.

The rearrangement links TRBV29-1 to TRBJ1-1, with D maybe TRBD1 (6 bases). CDR3 length: 12 amino acids. V lost 0 bases, J lost 8 bases, and 10 bases lay in between. CDR1 and CDR2 from the germline V gene are SQVTM and ANQGSEA. CDR3 protein: CSVEDTDREAFF. The DNA for the CDR3 is TGCAGCGTTGAAGATACGGACAGAGAAGCTTTCTTT.

This CDR3 reads CASSLEDGHYEQYF. The CDR3 region has the DNA TGCGCCAGCAGCTTGGAAGACGGACACTACGAGCAGTACTTC. The rearrangement links TRBV5-1 to TRBJ2-7, with D possibly matching TRBD1 (5 bases). The germline CDR1 and CDR2 sequences are SGHRS and YFSETQ. Between the trimmed V and J ends, which lost 0 bases and 3 bases, there was a span of 10 bases. This CDR3 contains 14 residues. Filled out from reference TRBV5-1 and TRBJ2-7, the complete variable domain reads KAGVTQTPRYLIKTRGQQVTLSCSPISGHRSVSWYQQTPGQGLQFLFEYFSETQRNKGNFPGRFSGRQFSNSRSEMNVSTLELGDSALYLCASSLEDGHYEQYFGPGTRLTVT.

The V and J genes are TRBV5-1 and TRBJ2-7; 11 positions agree with TRBD2. After removal of 0 bases from V and 1 base from J, the junction contained 6 bases not matched to a gene. The CDR3 consists of 17 residues. The germline V gene has CDR1 SGHRS and CDR2 YFSETQ. The CDR3 coding sequence is TGCGCCAGCAGCTTGGCTAGCGGGGGGCGAACTTCCTACGAGCAGTACTTC. Residues: CASSLASGGRTSYEQYF.

About this clone: At one end, the junction sequence differs from germline, possibly due to a read error. The rearrangement links TRBV7-7 to TRBJ1-1, with TRBD1 as a possible D gene (6 bases). The CDR3 runs to 14 residues. Germline V gene lookup returns CDR1 SSHAT and CDR2 FNYEAQ (reference sequence). CDR3 nucleotide sequence: TGTGCTAGCAGCTTAGGACAGAAGAACACTGAAGCTTTCTTT. It codes for CASSLGQKNTEAFF.

V is TRBV6-5 and J is TRBJ1-2, with TRBD1 as a possible D gene (5 bases). Germline CDR1 is MNHEY and CDR2 is SVGAGI. The ends were cut back, 6 bases at V and 6 bases at J, with 17 bases in the middle. CDR3 size: 14 residues. CDR3 amino acids: CASSGSRQGHGYTF. The CDR3 region has the DNA TGTGCCAGCAGCGGGTCGCGGCAGGGCCATGGCTACACCTTC.

This sequence joins TRBV9 and TRBJ1-5; 7 bases agree with TRBD1. CDR1 and CDR2 (germline): SGDLS, YYNGEE. The CDR3 contains 14 residues. With V trimmed by 3 bases and J by 7 bases, 7 bases remained unmatched. The CDR3 protein is CASSGQGEGQPQHF. CDR3 nucleotides: TGTGCCAGCAGCGGACAGGGTGAGGGCCAGCCCCAGCATTTT.

This chain connects TRBV4-2 to TRBJ2-7; tentative D call: TRBD2 (5 bases). The germline V gene encodes CDR1 LGHNA and CDR2 YNFKEQ. The CDR3 is made up of 15 amino acids. V was pared by 0 bases and J by 5 bases, with 14 bases between. CDR3 in amino acids: CASSQDPGNSNEQYF. The CDR3 nucleotides read TGTGCCAGCAGCCAAGATCCCGGGAACTCGAACGAGCAGTACTTC.

The chain has TRBV4-1 and TRBJ2-7, with TRBD1 matching over 7 bases. Germline V gives CDR1 MGHRA, CDR2 YSYEKL. V trimming: 4 bases; J trimming: 0 bases; junction bases outside the gene matches: 9. The CDR3 consists of 16 residues. CDR3 loop: CASSLGHRGYSYEQYF. CDR3 sequence (DNA): TGCGCCAGCAGCCTTGGACACAGGGGCTACTCCTACGAGCAGTACTTC.

The table lists this clone with a few counts. V gene TRBV6-1 combines with J gene TRBJ1-2; D uncertain. The CDR3 runs to 15 residues. CDR1 and CDR2 (germline): MNHNS, SASEGT. With 4 bases removed from V and 0 bases from J, the gap between germline ends came to 12 bases. DNA of the CDR3: TGTGCCAGCAGTGTGCCCCTATTAACTAACTATGGCTACACCTTC. As protein: CASSVPLLTNYGYTF.